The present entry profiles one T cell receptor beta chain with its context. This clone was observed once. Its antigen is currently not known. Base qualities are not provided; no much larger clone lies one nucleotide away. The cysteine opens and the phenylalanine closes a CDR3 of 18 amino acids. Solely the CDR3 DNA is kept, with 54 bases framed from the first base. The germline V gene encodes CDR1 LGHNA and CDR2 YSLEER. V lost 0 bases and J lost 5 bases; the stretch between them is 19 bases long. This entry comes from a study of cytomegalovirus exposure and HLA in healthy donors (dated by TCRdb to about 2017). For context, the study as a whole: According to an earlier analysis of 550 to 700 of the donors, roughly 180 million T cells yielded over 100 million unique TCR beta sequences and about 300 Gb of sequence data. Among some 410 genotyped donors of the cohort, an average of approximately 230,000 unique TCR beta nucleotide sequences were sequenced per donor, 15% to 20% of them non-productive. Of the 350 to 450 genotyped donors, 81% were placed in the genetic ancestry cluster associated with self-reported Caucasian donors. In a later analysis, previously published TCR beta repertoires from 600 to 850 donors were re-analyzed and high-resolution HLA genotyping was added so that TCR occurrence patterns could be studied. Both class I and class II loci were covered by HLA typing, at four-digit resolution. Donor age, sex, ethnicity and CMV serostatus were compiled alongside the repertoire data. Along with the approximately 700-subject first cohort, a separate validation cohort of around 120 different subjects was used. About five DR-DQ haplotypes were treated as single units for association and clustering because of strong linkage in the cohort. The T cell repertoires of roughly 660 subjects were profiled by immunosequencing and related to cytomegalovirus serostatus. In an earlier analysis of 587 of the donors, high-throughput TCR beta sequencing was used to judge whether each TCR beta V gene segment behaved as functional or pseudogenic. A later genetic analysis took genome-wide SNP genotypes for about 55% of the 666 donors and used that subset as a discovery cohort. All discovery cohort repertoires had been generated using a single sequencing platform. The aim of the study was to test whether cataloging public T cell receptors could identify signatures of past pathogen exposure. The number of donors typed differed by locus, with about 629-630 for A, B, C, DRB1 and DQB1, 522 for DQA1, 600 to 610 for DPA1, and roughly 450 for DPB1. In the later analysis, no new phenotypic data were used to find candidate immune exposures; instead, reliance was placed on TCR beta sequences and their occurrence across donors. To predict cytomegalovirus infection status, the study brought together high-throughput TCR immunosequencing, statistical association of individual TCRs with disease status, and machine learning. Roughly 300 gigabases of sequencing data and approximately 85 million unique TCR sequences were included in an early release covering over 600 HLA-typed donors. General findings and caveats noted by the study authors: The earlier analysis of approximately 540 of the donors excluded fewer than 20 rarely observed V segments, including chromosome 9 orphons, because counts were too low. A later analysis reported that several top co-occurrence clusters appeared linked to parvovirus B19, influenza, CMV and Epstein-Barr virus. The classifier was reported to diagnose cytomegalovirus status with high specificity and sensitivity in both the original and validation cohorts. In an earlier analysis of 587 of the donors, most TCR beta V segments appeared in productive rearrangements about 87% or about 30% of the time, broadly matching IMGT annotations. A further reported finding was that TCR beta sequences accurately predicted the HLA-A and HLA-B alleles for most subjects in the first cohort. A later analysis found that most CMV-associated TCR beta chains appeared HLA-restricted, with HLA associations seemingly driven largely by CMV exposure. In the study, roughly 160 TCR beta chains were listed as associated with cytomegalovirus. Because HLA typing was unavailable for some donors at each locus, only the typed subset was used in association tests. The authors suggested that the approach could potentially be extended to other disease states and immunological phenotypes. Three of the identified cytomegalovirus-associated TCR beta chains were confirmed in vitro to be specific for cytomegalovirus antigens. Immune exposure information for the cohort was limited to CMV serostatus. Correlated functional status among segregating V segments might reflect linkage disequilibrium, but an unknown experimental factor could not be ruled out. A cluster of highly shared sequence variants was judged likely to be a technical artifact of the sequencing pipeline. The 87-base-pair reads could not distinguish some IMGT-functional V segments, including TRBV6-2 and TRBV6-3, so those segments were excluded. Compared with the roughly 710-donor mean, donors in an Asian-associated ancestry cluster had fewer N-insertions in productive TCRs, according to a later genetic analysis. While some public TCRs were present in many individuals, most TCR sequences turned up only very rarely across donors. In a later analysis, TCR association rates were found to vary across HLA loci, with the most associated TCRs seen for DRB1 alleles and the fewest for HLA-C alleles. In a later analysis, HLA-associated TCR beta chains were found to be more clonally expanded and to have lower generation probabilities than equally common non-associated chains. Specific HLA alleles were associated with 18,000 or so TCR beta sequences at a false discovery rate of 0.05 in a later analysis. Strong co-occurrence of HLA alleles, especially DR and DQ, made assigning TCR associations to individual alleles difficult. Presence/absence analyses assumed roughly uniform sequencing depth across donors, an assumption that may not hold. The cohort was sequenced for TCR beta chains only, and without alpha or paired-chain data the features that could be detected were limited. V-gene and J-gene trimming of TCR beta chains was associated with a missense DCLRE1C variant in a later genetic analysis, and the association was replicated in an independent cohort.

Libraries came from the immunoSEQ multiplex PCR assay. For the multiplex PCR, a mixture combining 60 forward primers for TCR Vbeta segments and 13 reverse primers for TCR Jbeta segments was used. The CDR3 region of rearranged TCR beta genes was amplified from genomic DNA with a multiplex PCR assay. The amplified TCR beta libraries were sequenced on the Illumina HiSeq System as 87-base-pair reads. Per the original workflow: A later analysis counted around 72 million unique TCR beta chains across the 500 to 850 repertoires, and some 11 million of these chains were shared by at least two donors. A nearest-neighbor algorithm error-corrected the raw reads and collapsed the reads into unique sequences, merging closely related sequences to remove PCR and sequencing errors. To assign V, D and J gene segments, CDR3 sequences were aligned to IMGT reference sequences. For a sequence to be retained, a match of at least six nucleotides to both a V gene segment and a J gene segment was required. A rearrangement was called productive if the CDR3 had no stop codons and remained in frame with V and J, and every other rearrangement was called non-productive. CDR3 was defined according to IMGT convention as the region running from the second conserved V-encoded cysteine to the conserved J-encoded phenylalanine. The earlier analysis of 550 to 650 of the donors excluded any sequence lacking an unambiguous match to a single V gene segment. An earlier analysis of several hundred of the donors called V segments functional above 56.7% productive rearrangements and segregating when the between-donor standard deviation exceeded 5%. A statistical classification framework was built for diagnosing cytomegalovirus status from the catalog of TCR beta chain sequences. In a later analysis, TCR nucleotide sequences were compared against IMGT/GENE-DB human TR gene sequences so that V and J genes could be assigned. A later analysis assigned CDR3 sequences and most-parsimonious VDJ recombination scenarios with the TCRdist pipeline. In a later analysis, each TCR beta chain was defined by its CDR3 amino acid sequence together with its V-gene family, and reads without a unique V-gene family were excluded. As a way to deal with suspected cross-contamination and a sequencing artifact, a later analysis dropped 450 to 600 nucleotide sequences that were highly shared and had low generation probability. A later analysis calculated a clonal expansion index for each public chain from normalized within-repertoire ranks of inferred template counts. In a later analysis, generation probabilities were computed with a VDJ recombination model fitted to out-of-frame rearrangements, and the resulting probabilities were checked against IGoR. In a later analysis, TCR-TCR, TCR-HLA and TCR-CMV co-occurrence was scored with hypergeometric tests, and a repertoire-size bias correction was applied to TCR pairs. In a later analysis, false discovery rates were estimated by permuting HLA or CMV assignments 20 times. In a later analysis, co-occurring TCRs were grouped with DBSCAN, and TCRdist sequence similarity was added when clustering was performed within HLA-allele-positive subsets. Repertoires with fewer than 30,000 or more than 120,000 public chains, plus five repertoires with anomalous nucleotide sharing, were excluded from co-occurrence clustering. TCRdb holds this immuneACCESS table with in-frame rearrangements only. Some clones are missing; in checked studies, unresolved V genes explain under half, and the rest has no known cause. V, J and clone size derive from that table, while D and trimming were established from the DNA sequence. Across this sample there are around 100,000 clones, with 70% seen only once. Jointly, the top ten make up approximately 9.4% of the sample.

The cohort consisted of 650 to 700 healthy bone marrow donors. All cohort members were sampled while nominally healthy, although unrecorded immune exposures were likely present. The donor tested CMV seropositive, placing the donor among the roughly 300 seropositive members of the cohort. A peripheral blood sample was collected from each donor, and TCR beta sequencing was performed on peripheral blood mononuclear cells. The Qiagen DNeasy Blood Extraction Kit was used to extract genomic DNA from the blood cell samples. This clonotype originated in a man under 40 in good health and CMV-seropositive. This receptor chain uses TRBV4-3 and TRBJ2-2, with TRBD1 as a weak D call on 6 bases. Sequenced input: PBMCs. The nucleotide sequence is TGCGCCAGCAGCCAAGATCCCGCCAGGGGTCGATTGACCGGGGAGCTGTTTTTT. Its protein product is CASSQDPARGRLTGELFF.